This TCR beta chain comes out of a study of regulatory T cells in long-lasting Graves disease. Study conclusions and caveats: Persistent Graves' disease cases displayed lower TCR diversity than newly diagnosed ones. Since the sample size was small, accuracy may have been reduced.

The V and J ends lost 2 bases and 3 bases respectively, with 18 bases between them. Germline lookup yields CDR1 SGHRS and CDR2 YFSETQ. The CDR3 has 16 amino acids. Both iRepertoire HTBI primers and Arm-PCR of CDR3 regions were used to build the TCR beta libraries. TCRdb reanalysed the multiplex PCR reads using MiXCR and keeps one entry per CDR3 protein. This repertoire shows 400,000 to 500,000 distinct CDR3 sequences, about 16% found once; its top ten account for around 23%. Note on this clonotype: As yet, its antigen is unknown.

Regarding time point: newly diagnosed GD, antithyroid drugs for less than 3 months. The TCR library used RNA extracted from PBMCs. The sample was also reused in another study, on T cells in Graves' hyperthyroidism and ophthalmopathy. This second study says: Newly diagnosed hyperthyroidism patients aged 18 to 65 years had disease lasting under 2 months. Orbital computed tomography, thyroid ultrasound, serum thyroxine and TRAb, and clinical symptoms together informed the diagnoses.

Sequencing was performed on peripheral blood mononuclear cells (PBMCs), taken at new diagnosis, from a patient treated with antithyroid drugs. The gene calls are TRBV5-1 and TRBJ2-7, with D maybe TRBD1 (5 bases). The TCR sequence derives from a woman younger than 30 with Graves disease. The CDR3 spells CASSFPRVGEDYEQYF. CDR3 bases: TGCGCCAGCAGCTTCCCCAGGGTAGGGGAAGACTACGAGCAGTACTTC.